The 26 T cell receptor beta chains presented below share a single source sample, sequenced in a study of T cell changes during pregnancy in multiple sclerosis. Sequenced by immunoSEQ multiplex PCR; TCRdb stores in-frame clones only, minus some. The table lists approximately 100,000 clones, 75% to 95% of them singletons, with 1.6% in the top ten. The sequencing used peripheral blood, collected before pregnancy. Source of these receptors: a female donor with multiple sclerosis, enrolled in a pregnancy study.

The V gene is TRBV28, the J gene TRBJ2-7; TRBD2 matches at 10 bases. The V and J ends lost 5 bases and 5 bases, in that order; junction bases with no gene match: 6. Germline lookup yields CDR1 MDHEN and CDR2 SYDVKM. This CDR3 is built from 14 residues. The DNA for the CDR3 is TGTGCCAGCAGTCCGCTAGCGGGAGAGAACGAGCAGTACTTC. Its protein is CASSPLAGENEQYF.

The J gene is TRBJ1-5, the V gene TRBV27; a possible D gene is TRBD1 (6 bases). The CDR3 is made up of 14 amino acids. The V gene lost 5 bases and the J gene lost 7 bases, with 15 bases spanning the gap. The V gene's germline CDR1 is MNHEY and CDR2 SMNVEV (reference sequence). The CDR3 is CASSPPGGGQPQHF. CDR3 nucleotide sequence: TGTGCCAGCAGTCCCCCGGGGGGCGGACAGCCCCAGCATTTT.

This clone was seen just once. The V call is TRBV6-5, the J call TRBJ1-4; tentative D call: TRBD1 (5 bases). This CDR3 has 15 amino acids. Germline V gene lookup returns CDR1 MNHEY and CDR2 SVGAGI. The V and J ends lost 0 bases and 8 bases respectively, with 13 bases between them. The CDR3 reads CASSYSGQPGEKLFF. The CDR3 bases are TGTGCCAGCAGTTACTCGGGGCAGCCAGGGGAAAAACTGTTTTTT.

This chain uses TRBV6-6 with TRBJ1-2, with D hard to call. The CDR3 runs to 12 residues. Germline V lookup: CDR1 MNHNY, CDR2 SVGAGI (reference sequence). Here the CDR3 reads CAIGKELYGYTF. In DNA, the CDR3 is TGTGCTATCGGAAAGGAGCTCTATGGCTACACCTTC.

The chain has TRBV6-1 and TRBJ2-5, with 7 bases identical to TRBD2. This CDR3 comprises 13 residues. V lost 5 bases to trimming and J lost 5 bases; unmatched junction nucleotides: 5. Looked up from germline, CDR1 is MNHNS and CDR2 is SASEGT. CDR3 region: CASSTQGGETQYF. The CDR3 coding sequence is TGTGCCAGCAGTACCCAGGGAGGGGAGACCCAGTACTTC.

The chain links TRBV6-1 to TRBJ2-3; TRBD1 might be the D (5 bases). The CDR3 is 16 amino acids. Germline lookup yields CDR1 MNHNS and CDR2 SASEGT. V was pared by 4 bases and J by 5 bases, with 19 bases between. Written as DNA, the CDR3 is TGTGCCAGCAGTGGCTTCGTTCAGGGCGTGTTAGATACGCAGTATTTT. Translating it yields CASSGFVQGVLDTQYF.

The chain has TRBV11-1 and TRBJ1-2, with D uncertain. The CDR3 is 14 residues long. Germline assignment: CDR1 SGHAT and CDR2 FQDESV (reference sequence). Trimming removed 4 bases at V and 1 base at J, with 10 bases between. This chain's CDR3 is CASSSNNINYGYTF. In DNA, the CDR3 is TGTGCCAGCAGCTCAAACAACATTAACTATGGCTACACCTTC.

The chain has TRBV18 and TRBJ2-1, with D perhaps TRBD2 (6 bases). Trimming removed 4 bases at V and 0 bases at J, with 10 bases between. The CDR3 loop spans 15 amino acids. Germline V gene sequence: CDR1 KGHSH, CDR2 LQKENI. CDR3 DNA sequence: TGTGCCAGCTCACAAAGCGGGTTCTCCTACAATGAGCAGTTCTTC. Translating gives CASSQSGFSYNEQFF.

V usage is TRBV10-3 and J usage is TRBJ1-2, with D possibly matching TRBD1 (6 bases). In germline, CDR1 is ENHRY, CDR2 SYGVKD. This CDR3 is 12 amino acids long. Trimming cost V 5 bases and J 4 bases, with 8 bases left between them. CDR3 loop: CAISSTGYGYTF. CDR3 DNA sequence: TGTGCCATCAGTTCGACAGGCTATGGCTACACCTTC.

This clone occurred once. The gene calls are TRBV7-3 and TRBJ2-7, with 12 bases fitting TRBD2. Trimming took 4 bases from V and 0 from J; bases not matched to a gene: 7. The CDR3 covers 17 residues. CDR1 SGHTA and CDR2 FQGTGA come from the germline V gene. For the CDR3, the DNA is TGTGCCAGCAGCTCGAAACTAGCGGGGGGATTCTCCTACGAGCAGTACTTC. It encodes CASSSKLAGGFSYEQYF.

V and J are TRBV11-2 and TRBJ2-5; TRBD2 agrees at 13 bases. Germline lookup yields CDR1 SGHAT and CDR2 FQNNGV. This CDR3 has 14 residues. J lost 5 bases, V lost 7 bases, and 4 bases had no gene match. The CDR3 coding sequence is TGTGCCAGCAAAAGACTAGCGGGAGGCGAGACCCAGTACTTC. Translated, it gives CASKRLAGGETQYF.

The J gene is TRBJ2-1, the V gene TRBV4-3; weak D call: TRBD1 (6 bases). Germline V gene data show CDR1 as LGHNA and CDR2 as YSLEER. Trimming removed 4 bases at V and 6 bases at J, with 22 bases between. The CDR3 spans 17 residues. CDR3 in amino acids: CASSPNLGTPSGNEQFF. Here the CDR3 DNA reads TGCGCCAGCAGCCCAAATCTCGGGACACCATCGGGCAATGAGCAGTTCTTC.

The gene calls are TRBV28 and TRBJ1-4; 7 positions agree with TRBD1. Germline lookup yields CDR1 MDHEN and CDR2 SYDVKM. V dropped 4 bases and J dropped 11; count of bases not matched to a gene: 7. This CDR3 is 13 amino acids long. Here the CDR3 DNA reads TGTGCCAGCAGTTCTGGACAGGCTCGCAAACTGTTTTTT. Encoded protein: CASSSGQARKLFF. The whole variable domain, remainder taken from reference TRBV28 and TRBJ1-4, is DVKVTQSSRYLVKRTGEKVFLECVQDMDHENMFWYRQDPGLGLRLIYFSYDVKMKEKGDIPEGYSVSREKKERFSLILESASTNQTSMYLCASSSGQARKLFFGSGTQLSVL.

This clone was counted a single time. The chain recombines TRBV5-1 with TRBJ2-5, with 9 bases aligning to TRBD2. V was pared by 7 bases and J by 5 bases, with 6 bases of the junction left unmatched. The germline V gene encodes CDR1 SGHRS and CDR2 YFSETQ. This CDR3 region has 13 residues. CDR3 region: CASARTSEETQYF. The CDR3 DNA sequence: TGCGCCAGCGCCAGGACTAGCGAGGAGACCCAGTACTTC.

To note about this clone: Other DNA sequences within the sample encode an identical CDR3. This chain uses TRBV7-3 with TRBJ2-2, with D possibly being TRBD2 (6 bases). Trimming took 2 bases from V and 0 from J, leaving 16 bases between them. The germline V gene encodes CDR1 SGHTA and CDR2 FQGTGA. This CDR3 contains 18 residues. The CDR3 sequence is CASSLRSPSDTNTGELFF. CDR3 DNA sequence: TGTGCCAGCAGCTTACGGTCCCCTAGCGACACGAACACCGGGGAGCTGTTTTTT.

The rearrangement links TRBV19 to TRBJ1-6; D gene uncertain. The germline V and J ends were trimmed by 0 bases and 6 bases, with 6 bases remaining between them. Germline values: CDR1 LNHDA, CDR2 SQIVND (reference sequence). This CDR3 has 14 residues. CDR3 amino acids: CASSIESSNSPLHF. CDR3 sequence (DNA): TGTGCCAGTAGTATAGAGTCTTCTAATTCACCCCTCCACTTT.

Concerning this clone itself: Compared with germline, one end of the junction differs, possibly owing to a read error. The chain has TRBV29-1 and TRBJ1-4; D unclear. The CDR3 spans 10 residues. The germline V gene has CDR1 SQVTM and CDR2 ANQGSEA. The CDR3 spells CSVWAEQVLF. The CDR3, as DNA: TGCAGCGTGTGGGCCGAGCAGGTACTCTTT. Complete variable domain (other parts from reference TRBV29-1 and TRBJ1-4): SAVISQKPSRDICQRGTSLTIQCQVDSQVTMMFWYRQQPGQSLTLIATANQGSEATYESGFVIDKFPISRPNLTFSTLTVSNMSPEDSSIYLCSVWAEQVLFGSGTQLSVL.

This clone was observed once. The chain has TRBV19 and TRBJ2-1, with 7 bases fitting TRBD2. This CDR3 has 14 amino acids. The J segment lost 0 bases and the V segment lost 6 bases, leaving 2 bases of the junction unmatched. Looked up from germline, CDR1 is LNHDA and CDR2 is SQIVND (reference sequence). CDR3 DNA: TGTGCCAGTAGAGGACTAGGCTCCTACAATGAGCAGTTCTTC. Protein: CASRGLGSYNEQFF.

This sequence joins TRBV30 and TRBJ2-3, with TRBD2 matching over 12 bases. The CDR3 runs 14 residues. Losses at the gene ends were 0 bases for V and 6 bases for J; bases not matched to a gene: 1. CDR1 and CDR2 from the germline V gene are GTSNPN and SVGIG (reference sequence). The CDR3 bases are TGTGCCTGGAGTGTTGGGACTAGCGGGGATACGCAGTATTTT. It specifies CAWSVGTSGDTQYF.

The CDR3 DNA reads TGTGCCAGCAGCTTGGAACTAGCGGGTGGGTCCGAGCAGTACTTC. This codes for CASSLELAGGSEQYF. J is TRBJ2-7 and V is TRBV7-9, with 9 bases aligning to TRBD2. The V segment lost 3 bases and the J segment 6 bases; nucleotides outside the gene matches: 9. Germline V gene lookup returns CDR1 SEHNR and CDR2 FQNEAQ (reference sequence). This CDR3 spans 15 amino acids.

This clone showed up just once. The genes are TRBV7-2 and TRBJ1-2; TRBD1 matches at 10 bases. This CDR3 is 17 amino acids long. The V segment lost 5 bases and the J segment 6 bases; nucleotides outside the gene matches: 15. Germline lookup yields CDR1 SGHTA and CDR2 FQGNSA. CDR3: CASSPGTGASPQNGYTF. CDR3 DNA sequence: TGTGCCAGCAGCCCCGGGACAGGGGCATCTCCGCAGAATGGCTACACCTTC.

The rearrangement uses TRBV10-3 and TRBJ1-2, with a weak D call TRBD1 (5 bases). Deletions cut 6 bases from V and 1 base from J, with 21 bases between. From germline, CDR1 is ENHRY and CDR2 SYGVKD. This CDR3 region has 17 residues. The CDR3 nucleotides are TGTGCCATCAGCAACCGTTTTACGACAGAATATAACTATGGCTACACCTTC. Translated, it gives CAISNRFTTEYNYGYTF.

The V gene is TRBV4-3, the J gene TRBJ2-2, with 10 bases aligning to TRBD2. CDR1 is LGHNA, CDR2 YSLEER, per germline. CDR3 length: 16 amino acids. J was trimmed by 6 bases and V by 0 bases; bases with no gene match: 4. The CDR3 sequence: CASSQEPSGGAGELFF. Here the CDR3 DNA reads TGCGCCAGCAGCCAAGAGCCTAGCGGGGGAGCCGGGGAGCTGTTTTTT.

The chain has TRBV27 and TRBJ2-7; 9 bases fit TRBD1. CDR1 and CDR2 (germline): MNHEY, SMNVEV (reference sequence). Losses at the gene ends were 8 bases for V and 4 bases for J; bases not matched to a gene: 0. This CDR3 spans 11 amino acids. For the CDR3, the DNA is TGTGCCAGCGGGACAGGGTACGAGCAGTACTTC. Its protein product is CASGTGYEQYF.

V usage is TRBV19 and J usage is TRBJ1-1; 7 nucleotides align to TRBD1. J lost 7 bases, V lost 6 bases, and 8 bases had no gene match. The CDR3 has 13 residues. Germline CDR1 LNHDA, CDR2 SQIVND (reference sequence). CDR3 amino acids: CASRRTGTDEAFF. The CDR3 region has the DNA TGTGCCAGTAGGCGAACCGGGACAGATGAAGCTTTCTTT.

Concerning this clone itself: At one end the junction does not follow the germline gene, possibly because of a read error. The rearrangement links TRBV19 to TRBJ1-2; TRBD1 is a possible D gene (6 bases). Germline loops: CDR1 LNHDA, CDR2 SQIVND (reference sequence). This CDR3 is 14 amino acids long. The CDR3 DNA reads TGTGCCAGTAGCGGGACAATACCTAATTATGGCTACACCTTC. It codes for CASSGTIPNYGYTF.